Reported below is one TCR beta chain. In the original processing: Reference gene primer amplification yielded estimated nucleated cell counts. The protocol was immunoSEQ multiplex PCR, while the TCRdb copy is restricted to in-frame clones and leaves out a portion. V, J and clone size derive from that table, while D and trimming were established from the DNA sequence. The sample records 150,000 to 200,000 clones, about 93% being singletons. The source of the sample is a study of blood T cell repertoires in COVID-19. Across the whole study: Acute-phase and convalescent COVID-19 samples originated in the United States, Italy and Spain. The cDNA or gDNA used as material had been derived from T cells, B-cell-depleted T cells, or PBMCs.

Germline V lookup: CDR1 LGHDT, CDR2 YNNKEL (reference sequence). This CDR3 has 16 amino acids. Trimming removed 0 bases from V and 2 bases from J, with 13 bases in between. The sequenced sample was peripheral blood. The chain couples TRBV3-1 (or the pseudogene TRBV3-2) to TRBJ1-2, with no clear D. This TCR was recovered from a woman in her forties or fifties with acute or convalescent COVID-19. The DNA for the CDR3 is TGTGCCAGCAGCCAAGAAGGAACCCCGAGGAACTATGGCTACACCTTC. Its protein is CASSQEGTPRNYGYTF.